This T cell receptor beta chain was found in a study of molecular identifiers for immune sequencing clone quantification. To note about this clonotype: As yet, its antigen is unknown.

Bulk TCR library preparation followed previously described methods with listed TCR primers. One entry per CDR3 protein, called by TCRdb with MiXCR from the PCR reads. The sample carries about 65,000 distinct CDR3 sequences, under 20% recorded once. The CDR3 loop spans 15 amino acids. Study-wide results and caveats: Clones that had above 20 RNA copies took up over 99% of effector molecules but under 1% in naive cells. Spiked Jurkat TCR RNA from one cell was reportedly detectable among around 960,000 naive cells.

Material: naive CD8+ T cells from blood, with Jurkat cell RNA spiked in. Sample subset: FACS-sorted CD8+CD4-CCR7+CD45RA+ naive T cells. The clonotype originates from a human donor in good health. Some libraries in this study had Jurkat cell RNA spiked in. This sequence joins TRBV21-1 and TRBJ2-1; the table assigns TRBD2, which was not confirmed against the DNA. TRBV21-1 is designated a pseudogene. DNA for the CDR3: TGTGCCAGCCTAAAGGGCCCCTTCTCCTACAATGAGCAGTTCTTC. The encoded protein is CASLKGPFSYNEQFF.